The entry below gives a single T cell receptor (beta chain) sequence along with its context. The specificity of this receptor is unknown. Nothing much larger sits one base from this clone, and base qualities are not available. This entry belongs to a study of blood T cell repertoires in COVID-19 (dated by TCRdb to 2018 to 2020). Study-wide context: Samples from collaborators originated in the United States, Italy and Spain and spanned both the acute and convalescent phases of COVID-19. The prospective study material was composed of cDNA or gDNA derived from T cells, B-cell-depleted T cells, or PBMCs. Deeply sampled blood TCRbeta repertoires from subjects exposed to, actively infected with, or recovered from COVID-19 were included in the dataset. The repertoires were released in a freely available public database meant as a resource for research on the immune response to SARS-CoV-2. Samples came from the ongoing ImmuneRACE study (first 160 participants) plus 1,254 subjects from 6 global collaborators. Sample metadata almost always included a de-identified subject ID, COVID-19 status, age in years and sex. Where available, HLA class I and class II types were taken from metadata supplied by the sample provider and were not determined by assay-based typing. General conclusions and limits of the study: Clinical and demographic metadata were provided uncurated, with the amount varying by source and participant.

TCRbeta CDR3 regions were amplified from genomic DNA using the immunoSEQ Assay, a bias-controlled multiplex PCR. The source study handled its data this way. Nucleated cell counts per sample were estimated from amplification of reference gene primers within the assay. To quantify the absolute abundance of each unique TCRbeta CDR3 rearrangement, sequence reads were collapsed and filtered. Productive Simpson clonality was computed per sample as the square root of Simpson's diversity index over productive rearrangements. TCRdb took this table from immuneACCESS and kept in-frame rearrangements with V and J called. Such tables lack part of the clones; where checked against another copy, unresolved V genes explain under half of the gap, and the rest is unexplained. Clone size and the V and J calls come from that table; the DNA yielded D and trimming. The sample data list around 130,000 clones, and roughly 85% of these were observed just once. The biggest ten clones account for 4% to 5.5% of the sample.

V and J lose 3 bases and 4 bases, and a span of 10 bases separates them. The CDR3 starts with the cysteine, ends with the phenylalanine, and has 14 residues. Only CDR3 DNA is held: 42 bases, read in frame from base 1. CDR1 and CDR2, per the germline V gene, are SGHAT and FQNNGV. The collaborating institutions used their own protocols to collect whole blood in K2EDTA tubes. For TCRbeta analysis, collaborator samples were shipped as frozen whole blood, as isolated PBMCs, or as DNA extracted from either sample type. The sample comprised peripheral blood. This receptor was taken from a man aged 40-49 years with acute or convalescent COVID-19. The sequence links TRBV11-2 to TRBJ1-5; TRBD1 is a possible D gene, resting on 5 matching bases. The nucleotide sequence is TGTGCCAGCAGCTTGGGGCCCGTAAATCAGCCCCAGCATTTT. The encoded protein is CASSLGPVNQPQHF. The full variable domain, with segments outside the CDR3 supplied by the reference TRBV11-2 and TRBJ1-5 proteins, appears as EAGVAQSPRYKIIEKRQSVAFWCNPISGHATLYWYQQILGQGPKLLIQFQNNGVVDDSQLPKDRFSAERLKGVDSTLKIQPAKLEDSAVYLCASSLGPVNQPQHFGDGTRLSIL.